These T cell receptor beta chains were read from a single sample in a study of shared clonotypes between healthy human individuals. The protocol was immunoSEQ multiplex PCR, while the TCRdb copy is restricted to in-frame clones and leaves out a portion. The sample includes approximately 1,000,000 clones, approximately 80% of them seen just once. The source material was memory CD4+ T cells from PBMCs. These receptor sequences come from a man between 18 and 35 years old in good health. Some clones in this sample may be carry-over from other donors' samples. Each CDR3 is given with its conserved first and last residue. D genes are given only for firm matches. Clone size is not always given. Where it is, it says once, few, many or a class for expanded clones.

J gene: TRBJ1-1
V gene: TRBV28
D gene: -
clone size: few
CDR3 protein: CASSYQANEAFF
CDR3 DNA: TGTGCCAGCAGTTACCAGGCTAATGAAGCTTTCTTT

J gene: TRBJ2-7
V gene: TRBV18
D gene: -
clone size: -
CDR3 protein: CASSPGTTYEQYF
CDR3 DNA: TGTGCCAGCTCACCCGGGACAACCTACGAGCAGTACTTC

J gene: TRBJ2-1
V gene: TRBV29-1
D gene: -
clone size: -
CDR3 protein: CSVKQGDSYNEQFF
CDR3 DNA: TGCAGCGTTAAACAGGGTGACTCCTACAATGAGCAGTTCTTC

J gene: TRBJ2-3
V gene: TRBV5-1
D gene: TRBD1
clone size: -
CDR3 protein: CASGTGTATDTQYF
CDR3 DNA: TGCGCCAGCGGGACCGGGACAGCGACAGATACGCAGTATTTT

J gene: TRBJ1-3
V gene: TRBV7-9
D gene: TRBD1
clone size: -
CDR3 protein: CASSPLPGQGPGNTIYF
CDR3 DNA: TGTGCCAGCAGTCCTCTCCCAGGACAGGGGCCTGGAAACACCATATATTTT

J gene: TRBJ2-1
V gene: TRBV6-1
D gene: TRBD2
clone size: -
CDR3 protein: CASSWGLAGGEQFF
CDR3 DNA: TGTGCCAGCAGTTGGGGACTAGCGGGAGGGGAGCAGTTCTTC

J gene: TRBJ1-3
V gene: TRBV15
D gene: -
clone size: few
CDR3 protein: CATSRRVVETPERF
CDR3 DNA: TGTGCCACCAGCCGACGGGTGGTGGAAACACCTGAGAGATTT

J gene: TRBJ1-5
V gene: TRBV6-6
D gene: -
clone size: once
CDR3 protein: CASSVTRRGHQPQHF
CDR3 DNA: TGTGCCAGCAGTGTCACCCGGCGGGGGCACCAGCCCCAGCATTTT

J gene: TRBJ1-3
V gene: TRBV9
D gene: -
clone size: -
CDR3 protein: CASSDGYGLAGNTIYF
CDR3 DNA: TGTGCCAGCAGCGATGGTTATGGTCTCGCGGGAAACACCATATATTTT

J gene: TRBJ1-2
V gene: TRBV5-6
D gene: TRBD1
clone size: once
CDR3 protein: CASSPRGGNYGYTF
CDR3 DNA: TGTGCCAGCAGTCCTCGAGGGGGCAACTATGGCTACACCTTC

J gene: TRBJ2-5
V gene: TRBV9
D gene: -
clone size: few
CDR3 protein: CASNTGAFETQYF
CDR3 DNA: TGTGCCAGCAATACGGGAGCATTCGAGACCCAGTACTTC

J gene: TRBJ2-1
V gene: TRBV4-2
D gene: TRBD2
clone size: -
CDR3 protein: CASSQRAPIAGGFNEQFF
CDR3 DNA: TGTGCCAGCAGCCAAAGGGCGCCCATAGCGGGAGGTTTCAATGAGCAGTTCTTC

J gene: TRBJ1-1
V gene: TRBV5-1
D gene: -
clone size: few
CDR3 protein: CASSLFGKDTEAFF
CDR3 DNA: TGCGCCAGCAGCTTGTTCGGTAAGGACACTGAAGCTTTCTTT

J gene: TRBJ1-3
V gene: TRBV29-1
D gene: -
clone size: -
CDR3 protein: CSVGGQMGNTIYF
CDR3 DNA: TGCAGCGTCGGGGGACAAATGGGAAACACCATATATTTT

J gene: TRBJ2-1
V gene: TRBV2
D gene: -
clone size: -
CDR3 protein: CASSDLQATYNEQFF
CDR3 DNA: TGTGCCAGCAGTGACTTGCAGGCCACCTACAATGAGCAGTTCTTC

J gene: TRBJ2-3
V gene: TRBV6-1
D gene: -
clone size: -
CDR3 protein: CASSEISTDTQYF
CDR3 DNA: TGTGCCAGCAGTGAGATTTCGACAGATACGCAGTATTTT

J gene: TRBJ2-1
V gene: TRBV5-1
D gene: -
clone size: -
CDR3 protein: CASSWGGKYNEQFF
CDR3 DNA: TGCGCCAGCAGCTGGGGCGGGAAGTACAATGAGCAGTTCTTC

J gene: TRBJ1-4
V gene: TRBV27
D gene: -
clone size: -
CDR3 protein: CASSPAWRGTNEKLFF
CDR3 DNA: TGTGCCAGCAGTCCAGCCTGGCGGGGGACTAATGAAAAACTGTTTTTT

J gene: TRBJ2-5
V gene: TRBV30
D gene: -
clone size: -
CDR3 protein: CAWSAGAAGETQYF
CDR3 DNA: TGTGCCTGGAGTGCCGGGGCCGCGGGGGAGACCCAGTACTTC

J gene: TRBJ2-2
V gene: TRBV5-6
D gene: TRBD1
clone size: once
CDR3 protein: CASSLGQGYTGELFF
CDR3 DNA: TGTGCCAGCAGCTTAGGACAGGGATACACCGGGGAGCTGTTTTTT

J gene: TRBJ2-1
V gene: TRBV11-2
D gene: TRBD2
clone size: many
CDR3 protein: CASSQETGLAGSGEQFF
CDR3 DNA: TGTGCCAGCAGCCAGGAAACGGGACTAGCGGGTTCCGGTGAGCAGTTCTTC

J gene: TRBJ1-2
V gene: TRBV11-2
D gene: TRBD1
clone size: -
CDR3 protein: CASSSLDRGGLGYTF
CDR3 DNA: TGTGCCAGCAGCTCCCTGGACAGGGGCGGTCTAGGCTACACCTTC

J gene: TRBJ1-1
V gene: TRBV4-3
D gene: TRBD1
clone size: once
CDR3 protein: CASSQDVPGTGKIEAFF
CDR3 DNA: TGCGCCAGCAGCCAAGATGTGCCGGGGACAGGGAAGATAGAAGCTTTCTTT

J gene: TRBJ2-3
V gene: TRBV7-2
D gene: -
clone size: -
CDR3 protein: CASSLGLTTDTQYF
CDR3 DNA: TGTGCCAGCAGCTTAGGGCTAACCACAGATACGCAGTATTTT

J gene: TRBJ1-4
V gene: TRBV10-3
D gene: -
clone size: -
CDR3 protein: CAISDDTTNEKLFF
CDR3 DNA: TGTGCCATCAGTGATGATACAACTAATGAAAAACTGTTTTTT

J gene: TRBJ2-4
V gene: TRBV29-1
D gene: -
clone size: -
CDR3 protein: CSVAGNLAKNIQYF
CDR3 DNA: TGCAGCGTCGCAGGGAATCTAGCCAAAAACATTCAGTACTTC

J gene: TRBJ1-2
V gene: TRBV10-2
D gene: -
clone size: -
CDR3 protein: CASRLTRGGLYGYTF
CDR3 DNA: TGCGCCAGCAGGCTCACAAGGGGGGGCCTCTATGGCTACACCTTC

J gene: TRBJ2-1
V gene: TRBV7-9
D gene: TRBD2
clone size: -
CDR3 protein: CASSQPTKREVSSYNEQFF
CDR3 DNA: TGTGCCAGCAGCCAGCCCACGAAGCGGGAGGTGAGCTCCTACAATGAGCAGTTCTTC

J gene: TRBJ2-3
V gene: TRBV29-1
D gene: TRBD2
clone size: -
CDR3 protein: CSVAPSGVGSDTQYF
CDR3 DNA: TGCAGCGTTGCCCCTAGCGGGGTGGGTTCGGATACGCAGTATTTT

J gene: TRBJ2-3
V gene: TRBV11-2
D gene: TRBD1
clone size: -
CDR3 protein: CASSYGTGSTDTQYF
CDR3 DNA: TGTGCCAGCAGCTACGGGACAGGGTCCACAGATACGCAGTATTTT

J gene: TRBJ2-2
V gene: TRBV5-4
D gene: TRBD2
clone size: -
CDR3 protein: CASSFGGAEGTGELFF
CDR3 DNA: TGTGCCAGCAGCTTCGGGGGGGCGGAGGGCACCGGGGAGCTGTTTTTT

J gene: TRBJ1-2
V gene: TRBV2
D gene: TRBD1
clone size: -
CDR3 protein: CASSTTGGDGYTF
CDR3 DNA: TGTGCCAGCAGTACTACAGGGGGTGATGGCTACACCTTC

J gene: TRBJ2-1
V gene: TRBV28
D gene: TRBD2
clone size: -
CDR3 protein: CASSPRGSGRVNEQFF
CDR3 DNA: TGTGCCAGCAGCCCCCGGGGTAGCGGGAGGGTGAATGAGCAGTTCTTC

J gene: TRBJ2-1
V gene: TRBV18
D gene: TRBD2
clone size: -
CDR3 protein: CASSRDSGRGEQFF
CDR3 DNA: TGTGCCAGCTCACGAGACAGCGGGAGAGGTGAGCAGTTCTTC

J gene: TRBJ1-3
V gene: TRBV5-1
D gene: TRBD1
clone size: -
CDR3 protein: CASSSQGPVASGNTIYF
CDR3 DNA: TGCGCCAGCAGCTCACAGGGGCCGGTCGCCTCTGGAAACACCATATATTTT

J gene: TRBJ1-1
V gene: TRBV28
D gene: -
clone size: few
CDR3 protein: CRVEGTVEAFF
CDR3 DNA: TGTAGGGTCGAGGGGACCGTCGAAGCTTTCTTT

J gene: TRBJ2-2
V gene: TRBV15
D gene: TRBD1
clone size: -
CDR3 protein: CATSRPGTDRTGELFF
CDR3 DNA: TGTGCCACCAGCAGGCCCGGGACAGACCGCACCGGGGAGCTGTTTTTT

J gene: TRBJ1-5
V gene: TRBV19
D gene: -
clone size: -
CDR3 protein: CASSIVGNAQPQHF
CDR3 DNA: TGTGCCAGTAGTATAGTCGGAAACGCCCAGCCCCAGCATTTT

J gene: TRBJ2-7
V gene: TRBV27
D gene: -
clone size: -
CDR3 protein: CASSLPGQIYEQYF
CDR3 DNA: TGTGCCAGCAGTTTACCCGGACAGATTTACGAGCAGTACTTC

J gene: TRBJ2-3
V gene: TRBV9
D gene: -
clone size: -
CDR3 protein: CASSNSYPDTQYF
CDR3 DNA: TGTGCCAGCAGCAACTCCTACCCCGATACGCAGTATTTT

J gene: TRBJ1-1
V gene: TRBV5-1
D gene: -
clone size: -
CDR3 protein: CASSFGGGDAEAFF
CDR3 DNA: TGCGCCAGCAGCTTCGGGGGAGGGGACGCTGAAGCTTTCTTT

J gene: TRBJ1-2
V gene: TRBV27
D gene: -
clone size: -
CDR3 protein: CASSFTAGYGYTF
CDR3 DNA: TGTGCCAGCAGCTTCACCGCTGGCTATGGCTACACCTTC

J gene: TRBJ1-2
V gene: TRBV28
D gene: TRBD1
clone size: -
CDR3 protein: CASSTDRAYGYTF
CDR3 DNA: TGTGCCAGCAGTACGGACAGGGCATATGGCTACACCTTC

J gene: TRBJ1-2
V gene: TRBV28
D gene: -
clone size: -
CDR3 protein: CASSEVGGYTF
CDR3 DNA: TGTGCCAGCAGCGAGGTGGGGGGCTACACCTTC

J gene: TRBJ2-7
V gene: TRBV5-8
D gene: -
clone size: -
CDR3 protein: CASSLGRPGEQYF
CDR3 DNA: TGTGCCAGCAGCCTGGGACGGCCGGGCGAGCAGTACTTC

J gene: TRBJ1-1
V gene: TRBV28
D gene: -
clone size: -
CDR3 protein: CASSLVGENTEAFF
CDR3 DNA: TGTGCCAGCTCCCTCGTTGGCGAGAACACTGAAGCTTTCTTT